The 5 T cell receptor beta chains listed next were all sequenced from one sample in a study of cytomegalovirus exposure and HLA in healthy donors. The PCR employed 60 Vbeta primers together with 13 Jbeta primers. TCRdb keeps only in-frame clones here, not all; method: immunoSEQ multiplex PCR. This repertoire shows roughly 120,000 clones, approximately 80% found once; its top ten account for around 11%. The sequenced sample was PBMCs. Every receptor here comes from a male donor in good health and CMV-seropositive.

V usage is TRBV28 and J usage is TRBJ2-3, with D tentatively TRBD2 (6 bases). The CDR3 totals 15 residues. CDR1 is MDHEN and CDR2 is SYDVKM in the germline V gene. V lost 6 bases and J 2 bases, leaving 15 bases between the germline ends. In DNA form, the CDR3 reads TGTGCCAGCAGCCCCGATAGCGGATACACAGATACGCAGTATTTT. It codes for CASSPDSGYTDTQYF.

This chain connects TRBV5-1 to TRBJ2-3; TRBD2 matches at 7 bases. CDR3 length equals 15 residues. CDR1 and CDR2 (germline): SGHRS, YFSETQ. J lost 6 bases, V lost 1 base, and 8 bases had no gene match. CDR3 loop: CASSLRAGVQDTQYF. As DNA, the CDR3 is TGCGCCAGCAGCTTGAGGGCGGGAGTACAGGATACGCAGTATTTT.

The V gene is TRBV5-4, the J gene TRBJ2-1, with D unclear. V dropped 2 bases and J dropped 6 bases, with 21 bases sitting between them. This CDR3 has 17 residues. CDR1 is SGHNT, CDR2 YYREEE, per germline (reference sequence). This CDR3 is CASSFVVKSYVPNEQFF. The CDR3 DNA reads TGTGCCAGCAGCTTCGTTGTTAAATCCTATGTGCCCAATGAGCAGTTCTTC.

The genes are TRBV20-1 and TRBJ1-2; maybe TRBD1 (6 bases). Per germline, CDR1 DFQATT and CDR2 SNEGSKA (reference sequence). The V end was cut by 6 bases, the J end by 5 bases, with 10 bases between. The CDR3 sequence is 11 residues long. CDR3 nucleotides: TGCAGTGCCGGGACAAGTTATGGCTACACCTTC. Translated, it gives CSAGTSYGYTF.

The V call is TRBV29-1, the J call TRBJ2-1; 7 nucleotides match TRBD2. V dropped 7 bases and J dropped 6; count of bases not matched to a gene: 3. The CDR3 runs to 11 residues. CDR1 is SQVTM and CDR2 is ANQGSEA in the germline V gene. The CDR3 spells CSGLAGNEQFF. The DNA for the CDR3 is TGCAGCGGACTAGCTGGCAATGAGCAGTTCTTC.